This T cell receptor (beta chain) was captured by sequencing in a study of regulatory T cells in long-lasting Graves disease. Study findings and constraints: Patients with persistent disease showed a bias toward TRBV28, TRBJ1-2 and TRBJ2-5. Persistent Graves' patients had lower TCR diversity than newly diagnosed ones.

iRepertoire HTBI primers and Arm-PCR of CDR3 regions built TCR beta libraries. TCRdb fed the multiplex PCR reads into MiXCR, producing one record per CDR3 protein. The data contain about 420,000 distinct CDR3 sequences, about a quarter of them seen just once; the ten biggest clones take up 26%. This clonotype has a count of ten or more. Its specificity is unknown. The CDR3 totals 15 residues. Trimming removed 7 bases from V and 2 bases from J, with 17 bases in between. The V gene's germline CDR1 is MNHNS and CDR2 SASEGT. Stated time point: persistent/refractory GD, antithyroid drugs over 5 years with positive TRAb. With RNA extracted from PBMCs as input, the TCR library was made. Those enrolled as patients came out of an endocrinology department in Xi'an, China. EDTA tubes held roughly 9.9 milliliters of peripheral blood from each patient.

The receptor's source is a female donor with Graves disease. Specimen: peripheral blood mononuclear cells (PBMCs), collected when the disease was refractory, from a patient treated with antithyroid drugs. The genes are TRBV6-1 and TRBJ2-5; D is possibly TRBD1 (5 bases). The DNA for the CDR3 is TGTGCCAGCAATAAGGGGCCCCCGTGGCAAGAGACCCAGTACTTC. Its protein product is CASNKGPPWQETQYF.